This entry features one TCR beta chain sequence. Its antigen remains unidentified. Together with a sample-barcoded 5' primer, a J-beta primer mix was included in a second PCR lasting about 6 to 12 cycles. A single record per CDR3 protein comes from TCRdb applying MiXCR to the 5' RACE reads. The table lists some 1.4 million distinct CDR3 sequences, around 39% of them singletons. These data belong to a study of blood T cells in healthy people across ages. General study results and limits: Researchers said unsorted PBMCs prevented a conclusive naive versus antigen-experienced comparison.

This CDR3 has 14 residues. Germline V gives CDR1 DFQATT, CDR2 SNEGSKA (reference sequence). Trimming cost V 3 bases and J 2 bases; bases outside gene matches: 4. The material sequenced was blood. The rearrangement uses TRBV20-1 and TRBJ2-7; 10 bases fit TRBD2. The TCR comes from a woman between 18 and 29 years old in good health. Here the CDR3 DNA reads TGCAGTGCTAGTGCCGGACTAGCGGCCTACGAGCAGTACTTC. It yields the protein CSASAGLAAYEQYF.